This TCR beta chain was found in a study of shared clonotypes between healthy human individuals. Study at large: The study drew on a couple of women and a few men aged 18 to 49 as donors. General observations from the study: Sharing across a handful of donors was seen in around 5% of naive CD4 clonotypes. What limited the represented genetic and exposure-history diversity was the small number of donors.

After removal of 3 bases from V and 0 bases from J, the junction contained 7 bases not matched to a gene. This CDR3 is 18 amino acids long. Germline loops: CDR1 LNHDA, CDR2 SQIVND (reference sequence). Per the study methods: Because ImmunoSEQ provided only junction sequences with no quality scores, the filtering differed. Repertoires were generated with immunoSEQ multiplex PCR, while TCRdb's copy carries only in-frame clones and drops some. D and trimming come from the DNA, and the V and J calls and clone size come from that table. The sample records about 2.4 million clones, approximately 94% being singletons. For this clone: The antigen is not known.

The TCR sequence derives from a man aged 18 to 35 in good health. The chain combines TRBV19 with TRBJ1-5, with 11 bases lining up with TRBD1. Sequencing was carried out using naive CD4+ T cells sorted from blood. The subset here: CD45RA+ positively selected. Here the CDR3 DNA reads TGTGCCAGTAGTATCGGGGACAGGGGGATTTATAGCAATCAGCCCCAGCATTTT. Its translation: CASSIGDRGIYSNQPQHF.